The 21 T cell receptor beta chains presented below share a single source sample, sequenced in a study of PD-1 blockade in classical Hodgkin lymphoma. Indicated time point: cycle 4 day 1 (C4D1), after more than five weeks of nivolumab. Every patient experienced relapse after autologous stem cell transplantation, and brentuximab vedotin exposure varied. Magnetic negative selection was used to purify CD8+ T cells from thawed PBMCs. The data were produced by immunoSEQ multiplex PCR, yet TCRdb's version contains in-frame clones alone and is incomplete. The sample contains 8,000 to 8,500 clones, 80% to 85% of which appear only once. Sequences were derived from CD8+ T cells from blood, sampled before the fourth cycle of nivolumab. Source of these receptors: a human donor with classical Hodgkin lymphoma.

The chain recombines TRBV10-3 with TRBJ2-7, with TRBD1 matching 8 bases. V lost 6 bases to trimming and J lost 2 bases; unmatched junction nucleotides: 6. The CDR3 is 14 amino acids. Germline-derived CDR1 and CDR2 are ENHRY and SYGVKD. The CDR3 DNA follows: TGTGCCATCAGCCCCGGGACAGGCGCCTACGAGCAGTACTTC. This encodes CAISPGTGAYEQYF.

This clone is a singleton in its sample. The chain has TRBV5-1 and TRBJ1-6; tentative D call: TRBD1 (6 bases). CDR3 length: 16 amino acids. CDR1 and CDR2 (germline): SGHRS, YFSETQ. V was pared by 4 bases and J by 3 bases, with 14 bases between. The CDR3 spells CASSHKGDNYNSPLHF. CDR3 sequence (DNA): TGCGCCAGCAGCCACAAAGGGGACAACTATAATTCACCCCTCCACTTT.

The chain links TRBV19 to TRBJ1-2, with a possible D match to TRBD1 (5 bases). V was pared by 9 bases and J by 8 bases, with 16 bases between. This CDR3 comprises 12 residues. The germline CDR1 and CDR2 sequences are LNHDA and SQIVND (reference sequence). CDR3 in amino acids: CASSDRPPGYTF. In DNA, the CDR3 is TGTGCCAGCTCAGACAGACCTCCCGGCTACACCTTC.

V gene TRBV28 combines with J gene TRBJ2-7; D gene ambiguous. This CDR3 is 14 amino acids long. Looked up from germline, CDR1 is MDHEN and CDR2 is SYDVKM. Trimming pared 3 bases from V and 4 bases from J, leaving 13 bases between. The CDR3 sequence: CASSLSQVRYEQYF. CDR3 in DNA: TGTGCCAGCAGTTTGTCCCAGGTGAGATACGAGCAGTACTTC.

The CDR3 region has the DNA TGTGCCAGCACCCGACTAACAGGGTTGACGACTGAAGCTTTCTTT. Its translation: CASTRLTGLTTEAFF. The rearrangement links TRBV6-6 to TRBJ1-1; the D gene is possibly TRBD1 (6 bases). V shed 7 bases and J shed 5 bases, with 20 bases lying between them. The CDR3 totals 15 residues. Germline CDR1 is MNHNY and CDR2 is SVGAGI (reference sequence).

The chain joins TRBV2 to TRBJ2-7; 7 positions agree with TRBD2. The V gene end was trimmed by 5 bases and the J gene end by 4 bases; junction bases not matched to a gene: 5. CDR3 length: 13 amino acids. Germline lookup yields CDR1 SNHLY and CDR2 FYNNEI. The CDR3 coding sequence is TGTGCCAGCAGTTGGGTGGGGGGGTACGAGCAGTACTTC. This gives the protein CASSWVGGYEQYF.

The chain couples TRBV10-2 to TRBJ2-7; 8 positions agree with TRBD2. The V gene's germline CDR1 is WSHSY and CDR2 SAAADI. J gave up 4 bases and V 6 bases, and 8 bases lay outside the gene matches. This CDR3 spans 14 amino acids. Here the CDR3 DNA reads TGCGCCAGCAGCCCCGGGACTAGTGTTTACGAGCAGTACTTC. Amino acid sequence: CASSPGTSVYEQYF.

This chain joins TRBV6-5 and TRBJ2-2; D may be TRBD2 (6 bases). Germline CDR1 and CDR2: MNHEY and SVGAGI. CDR3 size: 13 residues. V gave up 2 bases and J gave up 6 bases, with 7 bases separating them. CDR3 DNA sequence: TGTGCCAGCAGTTACGCGGGATCCGGGGAGCTGTTTTTT. The encoded protein is CASSYAGSGELFF.

Details on this clone: Just one base apart from a much larger clone, this may be a read error. The same CDR3 also results from other DNA sequences found in this sample. The rearrangement uses TRBV4-1 and TRBJ1-1; 7 bases map to TRBD1. CDR3 length: 16 amino acids. Germline assignment: CDR1 MGHRA and CDR2 YSYEKL. CDR3 nucleotide sequence: TGCGCCAGCAGCCAGCAGAACGACAGGGAGAACACCGAAGCTTTCTTT. This encodes CASSQQNDRENTEAFF.

The chain recombines TRBV4-1 with TRBJ2-7, with a weak D call TRBD1 (5 bases). The germline V and J ends were trimmed by 4 bases and 0 bases, with 16 bases remaining between them. The CDR3 consists of 16 residues. Germline values: CDR1 MGHRA, CDR2 YSYEKL. The CDR3 DNA sequence: TGCGCCAGCAGCCGACGCACAGGTGACCCCTCCTACGAGCAGTACTTC. This encodes CASSRRTGDPSYEQYF.

The V and J genes are TRBV15 and TRBJ1-4; D is uncertain. The length of the CDR3 is 14 residues. V was shortened by 6 bases and J by 8 bases, with 16 bases between the two germline ends. Germline loops: CDR1 LNHNV, CDR2 YYDKDF (reference sequence). In DNA form, the CDR3 reads TGTGCCACCAGTCAGATCCAGGTGGACGAAAAACTGTTTTTT. Translating gives CATSQIQVDEKLFF.

The rearrangement uses TRBV11-2 and TRBJ2-3; possible D gene TRBD2, 7 bases. Per the germline V gene, CDR1 is SGHAT and CDR2 is FQNNGV. V was cut by 3 bases and J by 2 bases, with 15 bases left in between. The CDR3 covers 16 residues. CDR3 bases: TGTGCCAGCAGCTTGGAGGGGGGGCCGACCACAGATACGCAGTATTTT. Translation gives CASSLEGGPTTDTQYF.

The genes are TRBV7-9 and TRBJ1-4; possibly TRBD1 for D (5 bases). Trimming took 5 bases from V and 6 from J, leaving 13 bases between them. This CDR3 has 14 amino acids. The germline gives CDR1 SEHNR, CDR2 FQNEAQ (reference sequence). CDR3 residues: CASSPLGTDEKLFF. The CDR3 nucleotides read TGTGCCAGCAGCCCCCTTGGGACGGATGAAAAACTGTTTTTT. Using reference TRBV7-9 and TRBJ1-4 for the parts outside the CDR3, the full variable domain is DTGVSQNPRHKITKRGQNVTFRCDPISEHNRLYWYRQTLGQGPEFLTYFQNEAQLEKSRLLSDRFSAERPKGSFSTLEIQRTEQGDSAMYLCASSPLGTDEKLFFGSGTQLSVL.

The rearrangement uses TRBV5-1 and TRBJ1-6; 9 positions agree with TRBD1. V trimming: 0 bases; J trimming: 8 bases; junction bases outside the gene matches: 3. CDR1 is SGHRS and CDR2 is YFSETQ in the germline V gene. The CDR3 is 15 amino acids. The CDR3, as DNA: TGCGCCAGCAGCTTGGAACAGGGGGCGGATTCACCCCTCCACTTT. Protein product: CASSLEQGADSPLHF.

In DNA form, the CDR3 reads TGTGCCAGCAGACCGGGACTAGCTTCCGGGGCCAACGTCCTGACTTTC. Residues: CASRPGLASGANVLTF. The chain has TRBV2 and TRBJ2-6; 9 bases are shared with TRBD2. The CDR3 is 16 amino acids. In germline, CDR1 is SNHLY, CDR2 FYNNEI. The V gene end was trimmed by 6 bases and the J gene end by 4 bases; junction bases not matched to a gene: 7. Full variable domain (remainder filled in from reference TRBV2 and TRBJ2-6): EPEVTQTPSHQVTQMGQEVILRCVPISNHLYFYWYRQILGQKVEFLVSFYNNEISEKSEIFDDQFSVERPDGSNFTLKIRSTKLEDSAMYFCASRPGLASGANVLTFGAGSRLTVL.

J is TRBJ2-7 and V is TRBV6-4; D is unclear. The V and J ends lost 0 bases and 6 bases respectively, with 12 bases between them. Per germline, CDR1 MRHNA and CDR2 SNTAGT. The CDR3 extends over 14 amino acids. The CDR3 loop reads CASSDSAAPGEQYF. The CDR3 DNA reads TGTGCCAGCAGTGACTCGGCAGCCCCCGGCGAGCAGTACTTC.

The chain couples TRBV5-1 to TRBJ1-2; D is ambiguous. The CDR3 has 16 residues. V lost 0 bases to trimming and J lost 5 bases, with 17 bases between them. CDR1 SGHRS and CDR2 YFSETQ come from the germline V gene. The CDR3 coding sequence is TGCGCCAGCAGCTTGGCTGGTAGTTTAGCTGGGTATGGCTACACCTTC. Amino acid sequence: CASSLAGSLAGYGYTF.

The gene calls are TRBV7-2 and TRBJ2-7; D is unresolved. The germline V gene encodes CDR1 SGHTA and CDR2 FQGNSA. The CDR3 sequence is 14 residues long. Trimming left V 3 bases short and J 3 bases short, with 12 bases between. DNA for the CDR3: TGTGCCAGCAGCTTTCCCCCCAGGAACTACGAGCAGTACTTC. Translating gives CASSFPPRNYEQYF. The variable domain in full, with the rest retrieved from reference TRBV7-2 and TRBJ2-7, is GAGVSQSPSNKVTEKGKDVELRCDPISGHTALYWYRQSLGQGLEFLIYFQGNSAPDKSGLPSDRFSAERTGGSVSTLTIQRTQQEDSAVYLCASSFPPRNYEQYFGPGTRLTVT.

The gene calls are TRBV6-5 and TRBJ1-2; D unresolved. From germline, CDR1 is MNHEY and CDR2 SVGAGI. This CDR3 is built from 14 residues. V dropped 0 bases and J dropped 0 bases, with 5 bases sitting between them. This CDR3 reads CASSYSPANYGYTF. Here the CDR3 DNA reads TGTGCCAGCAGTTACTCTCCGGCTAACTATGGCTACACCTTC.

The chain employs TRBV27 and TRBJ2-7, with 7 bases that match TRBD1. Germline loops: CDR1 MNHEY, CDR2 SMNVEV (reference sequence). The CDR3 runs 16 residues. V lost 2 bases and J lost 0; bases outside the gene matches: 7. The CDR3 bases are TGTGCCAGCAGTTTAGCGACAGGGACCCTCTCCTACGAGCAGTACTTC. Amino acids: CASSLATGTLSYEQYF.

The V call is TRBV2, the J call TRBJ2-5; 12 bases match TRBD1. The CDR3 length is 16 residues. The V gene's germline CDR1 is SNHLY and CDR2 FYNNEI. Germline trimming cut 7 bases from V and 5 bases from J; bases unmatched to any gene: 11. CDR3 sequence (DNA): TGTGCCAGCACCGGATGGGGACAGGGGGCGCGGGAGACCCAGTACTTC. Its translation: CASTGWGQGARETQYF.